The rows below give T cell receptor beta chains drawn from one sample of a study of radiation and T cells in renal cell carcinoma. Data came from immunoSEQ multiplex PCR; TCRdb stores just in-frame clones and leaves some out. This table has 85,000 to 100,000 clones, 86% appearing once. The sample consisted of blood, taken from a patient whose treatment included radiotherapy and nephrectomy. Receptor source: a man aged 50-59 years with renal cell carcinoma. Both conserved end residues are trimmed from each CDR3.

CDR3aa: ASSLRDSGDEQY
v_gene: TRBV7-6
j_gene: TRBJ2-7

CDR3aa: ASSKGFDEQF
v_gene: TRBV30
j_gene: TRBJ2-1

CDR3aa: ASSVEGDYGYT
v_gene: TRBV9
j_gene: TRBJ1-2

CDR3aa: ASSHGLATNSYEQY
v_gene: TRBV4-2
j_gene: TRBJ2-7

CDR3aa: ASSVGAQGTYNEQF
v_gene: TRBV9
j_gene: TRBJ2-1

CDR3aa: ARGPRTREKLF
v_gene: TRBV2
j_gene: TRBJ1-4

CDR3aa: ASRSFSQETQY
v_gene: TRBV7-2
j_gene: TRBJ2-5

CDR3aa: ASSLDMTMNTEAF
v_gene: TRBV5-4
j_gene: TRBJ1-1

CDR3aa: AISDSQHTYEQY
v_gene: TRBV10-3
j_gene: TRBJ2-7

CDR3aa: ASSISTGQGNQPQH
v_gene: TRBV19
j_gene: TRBJ1-5